This TCR beta chain was captured by sequencing in a study of T cell clusters in autoimmune cytopenias. Multiplex touch-down PCR amplified TRB using TRB-A and TRB-B pools in one tube. TCRdb reprocessed the multiplex PCR reads and stores each CDR3 protein as one record, lacking DNA. There are about 8,100 distinct CDR3 sequences in the sample, with 5% to 6.5% held by the top ten. Whole-study findings and limits: Healthy donors had roughly 3.3-fold more exclusive TRB clusters than active autoimmune hepatitis patients. Physiological T cell clusters of healthy donors were apparently absent in primary autoimmune cytopenia patients. TRB repertoire shifts in secondary cytopenia and chronic lymphocytic leukemia mostly reflected lymphoma, not autoimmunity.

TRB amplification used around 270 ng of peripheral blood genomic DNA. Turning to this clonotype: The antigen is not known.

The receptor's source is a human donor with an autoimmune cytopenia or autoimmune hepatitis (not recorded which). The sequencing sample was made of peripheral blood.

The CDR3 loop is CASRHPGTSAYLHNEQFF. The rearrangement links TRBV6-2 or TRBV6-3 to TRBJ2-1; TCRdb's D call, TRBD2, is unchecked because there is no DNA. This CDR3 contains 18 residues. Germline V gene lookup returns CDR1 MNHEY and CDR2 SVGEGT.